The source of this T cell receptor (beta chain) is a study of blood T cells in healthy people across ages (dated by TCRdb to about 2015). Regarding the study in general: In model experiments, roughly one uniquely barcoded TCR beta cDNA molecule per two T cells was captured by template switching. Age-related changes in TCR beta repertoire diversity were measured in the study by deep sequencing normalized with unique cDNA molecular identifiers. Donors were grouped into four age groups: young (average approximately 16 years), middle-aged (approximately 41), aged (approximately 67) and long-lived (about 90). To avoid experimental bias, donors of different ages were spread randomly across the sequencing lanes. For two donors (one aged 18 to 29 and one aged 80 or older), the study analyzed two additional independent replicas of 1 million unique cDNA reads from the same blood draw.

Findings and caveats that apply to the study as a whole: Because the CMV infection status of the donors was unknown, age-related changes in expanded clonotypes may potentially have been confounded. Observed TCR beta diversity correlated strongly with the percentage of naive T cells measured by flow cytometry. Since profiling was done on bulk unsorted PBMCs, naive and antigen-experienced compartments could not be conclusively compared. The long-lived group showed more naive CD4+ T cells, fewer expanded clones and increased TCR diversity than the aged group, suggesting age selection. Observed TCR beta diversity per million T cells fell roughly linearly with age, and a significant reduction was already apparent by age about 38. Estimates of total diversity from one million sequenced T cells were regarded as lower bounds and underestimates.

The protocol used for the library was 5' RACE. The data were produced on an Illumina HiSeq 2500. A second roughly 6 to 12 cycle PCR used a sample-barcoded 5' primer and a J-beta primer mix. Each TCR beta cDNA molecule received a unique molecular identifier from a template-switch 5' adaptor carrying 12 random nucleotides. Each sample yielded at least 2.5 million CDR3-containing paired-end reads. All of the RNA was converted into first-strand cDNA using the Mint cDNA synthesis kit, with a TRBC-specific oligonucleotide serving as the primer. Following uracil-DNA glycosylase treatment, all cDNA underwent a first 18-cycle PCR with the universal primers M1SS and BC2_uni_R. The source study handled its data this way. For normalization, 1 million high-quality reads were randomly selected from each sample, with every read carrying a distinct molecular identifier. Instead of being binned into consensus sequences, reads that shared molecular identifiers were thrown out. MiTCR, run with a Q25 quality threshold and the strictest error-elimination algorithm, handled CDR3 identification, clonotype clustering and error correction. A nonparametric unseen species model with Euler transformation was used to estimate a lower bound on total TCR beta diversity. The public reads were run again by TCRdb, first through fastp at Q25 and then through MiXCR, and only productive beta chains were kept. Rows merge per CDR3 protein into single entries with the most common DNA and genes. The V and J calls were determined by TCRdb, not by the authors. The sample has approximately 810,000 distinct CDR3 sequences on record, about 28% of them singletons. The ten largest account for 15% to 20% of the sample.

In its sample, this clonotype was seen many times. Its antigen has not been determined. No much larger clonotype is one base removed from it; base qualities were not supplied. The donors were around 39 Caucasian individuals from Russia, aged roughly 6 to 95 years, who were systemically healthy. About 10 milliliters of peripheral blood were drawn from each donor into EDTA-treated Vacutainer tubes. Ficoll-Paque density-gradient centrifugation was used to isolate PBMCs, with at least 6.5 million per sample. Trizol reagent was used to extract total RNA from the PBMCs, yielding at least 5 micrograms per sample. Naive CD45RAhigh/CD27high T cell percentages were measured by flow cytometry on a PBMC aliquot from every donor. For CDR1 and CDR2, the germline V gene lists SGHTA and FQGNSA. The CDR3, from cysteine to phenylalanine, totals 16 residues. Here the CDR3 DNA is all that survives: 48 bases in frame from base 1. The germline V and J ends show losses of 5 bases and 1 base respectively, and no gene match explains 7 bases of the junction.

The sequenced sample was blood. This sequence originates from a woman at least 80 years old in good health. The chain links TRBV7-2 with TRBJ2-3; 9 of the junction bases match TRBD2. The CDR3 here reads CASSPRGGAGTDTQYF. In nucleotides, the sequence is TGTGCCAGCAGCCCCCGCGGGGGGGCCGGCACAGATACGCAGTATTTT.